This T cell receptor (beta chain) comes out of a study of vaccination effects on CD4 cells after COVID-19. Sequencing was performed with immunoSEQ multiplex PCR; in TCRdb, only in-frame clones are kept and a portion is missing. Of 60,000 to 90,000 clones in the sample, around 81% were seen once. Germline values: CDR1 SQVTM, CDR2 ANQGSEA. CDR3 size: 12 residues. Trimming shortened V by 6 bases and J by 1 base, and 9 bases separated the two germline ends. With regard to this clone: Antigen unknown.

Findings and limits, study-wide: The study got few convalescent patients and did not collect any early post-infection timepoints. From healthy vaccinees, only 1 of 255 vaccine-induced clones also reacted to common cold coronaviruses.

Sequencing followed a ViraFEST assay step that expanded antigen-specific CD4+ T cells with viral peptide pools. With approximately ten days of culture completed, CD4+ T cells were isolated. Two-dose BNT162b2 or mRNA-1273 vaccination was given to participants. At days 3 and 7, half of the medium was exchanged for IL-2 medium. The chain couples TRBV29-1 to TRBJ1-2, with D tentatively TRBD1 (5 bases). The receptor's source is a human donor who received a COVID-19 vaccine. The sample consisted of CD4+ T cells from PBMCs cultured with HCoV-229E spike peptides, taken after COVID-19 vaccination. CDR3 sequence (DNA): TGCAGCGTGCCAGGGATTAACTATGGCTACACCTTC. This translates into CSVPGINYGYTF.